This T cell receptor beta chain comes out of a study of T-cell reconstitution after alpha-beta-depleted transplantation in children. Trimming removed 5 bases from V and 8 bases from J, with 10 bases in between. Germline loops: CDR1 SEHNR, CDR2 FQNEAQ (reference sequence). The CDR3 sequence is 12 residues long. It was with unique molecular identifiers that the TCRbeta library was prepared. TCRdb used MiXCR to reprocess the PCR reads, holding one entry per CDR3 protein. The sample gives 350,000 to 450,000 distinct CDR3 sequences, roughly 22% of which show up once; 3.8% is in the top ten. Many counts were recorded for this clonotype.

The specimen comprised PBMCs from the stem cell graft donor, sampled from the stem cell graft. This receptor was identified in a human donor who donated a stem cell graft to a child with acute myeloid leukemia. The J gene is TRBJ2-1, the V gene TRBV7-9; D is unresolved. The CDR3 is CASSTERDEQFF. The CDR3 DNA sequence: TGTGCCAGCAGCACAGAACGGGATGAGCAGTTCTTC.